A selection of T cell receptor beta chains follows, all from one sample in a study of T cell changes during pregnancy in multiple sclerosis. Sequenced by immunoSEQ multiplex PCR; TCRdb stores in-frame clones only, minus some. The table has some 70,000 clones, 75% to 95% seen once. This sample comprised peripheral blood, obtained in the first trimester of pregnancy. Receptor source: a female donor with multiple sclerosis, enrolled in a pregnancy study. Both conserved end residues are part of each CDR3. A D gene is named only where the DNA matches it firmly. The size field is filled for only some rows; it gives once, few, many or a size class.

TRBV19	TRBJ1-5	.	TRBD1	CASRDRGGRQPQHF	TGTGCCAGTAGGGACAGGGGCGGGAGGCAGCCCCAGCATTTT
TRBV5-5	TRBJ2-7	.	.	CASNRDYSPYEQYF	TGTGCCAGCAATCGGGATTACTCTCCCTACGAGCAGTACTTC
TRBV7-2	TRBJ2-1	.	.	CASSSILGRPDNEQFF	TGTGCCAGCAGCTCGATACTCGGGAGACCGGACAATGAGCAGTTCTTC
TRBV19	TRBJ2-5	.	TRBD1	CASSIDHRGHIETQYF	TGTGCCAGTAGTATAGATCACAGGGGGCATATAGAGACCCAGTACTTC
TRBV30	TRBJ1-2	once	.	CAWSAGVDYGYTF	TGTGCCTGGAGCGCCGGGGTGGACTATGGCTACACCTTC
TRBV19	TRBJ1-5	.	.	CASSLSGVKGQPQHF	TGTGCCAGTAGTCTCTCGGGGGTGAAGGGGCAGCCCCAGCATTTT
TRBV7-3	TRBJ2-1	.	TRBD2	CASSIAGTSGYNEQFF	TGTGCCAGCAGCATAGCGGGGACTAGCGGATACAATGAGCAGTTCTTC
TRBV12-1	TRBJ1-5	.	.	CASSLGQIYNQPQHF	TGTGCCAGCAGCCTGGGACAGATATACAATCAGCCCCAGCATTTT
TRBV29-1	TRBJ1-1	.	.	CSSLSGATEAFF	TGCAGCTCCCTCAGTGGGGCCACTGAAGCTTTCTTT
TRBV11-2	TRBJ1-5	.	TRBD1	CASSPGTGRPQHF	TGTGCCAGCAGCCCGGGGACAGGGCGCCCCCAGCATTTT
TRBV30	TRBJ1-2	.	.	CAWSLTQGANYGYTF	TGTGCCTGGAGTTTAACACAGGGAGCTAACTATGGCTACACCTTC
TRBV7-8	TRBJ2-1	.	TRBD2	CASSLGGGRDEQFF	TGTGCCAGCAGCTTAGGGGGCGGGAGGGATGAGCAGTTCTTC
TRBV18	TRBJ2-3	.	.	CASSPRQGWTDTQYF	TGTGCCAGCTCACCACGCCAGGGTTGGACAGATACGCAGTATTTT
TRBV5-1	TRBJ2-1	once	TRBD2	CASSPRLAGGSSYNEQFF	TGCGCCAGCAGCCCCCGACTAGCGGGGGGGAGCTCCTACAATGAGCAGTTCTTC
TRBV5-1	TRBJ1-2	once	TRBD1	CASSWDRSQGYTF	TGCGCCAGCAGCTGGGACAGATCTCAAGGCTACACCTTC
TRBV5-1	TRBJ1-1	few	.	CASSLTGPNTEAFF	TGCGCCAGCAGCTTGACAGGGCCCAACACTGAAGCTTTCTTT
TRBV7-8	TRBJ2-2	.	TRBD2	CASSSRTSGVPGELFF	TGTGCCAGCAGCTCAAGGACTAGCGGAGTTCCCGGGGAGCTGTTTTTT
TRBV19	TRBJ2-5	.	TRBD2	CASNRGGSGRKETQYF	TGTGCCAGTAATAGGGGTGGTAGCGGGAGGAAAGAGACCCAGTACTTC
TRBV7-6	TRBJ1-2	.	.	CASSLVEGRDHYGYTF	TGTGCCAGCAGCTTAGTGGAGGGCAGGGACCACTATGGCTACACCTTC
TRBV30	TRBJ1-1	.	TRBD1	CAWSYPGQGGTEAFF	TGTGCCTGGAGTTACCCGGGACAGGGAGGAACTGAAGCTTTCTTT
TRBV5-4	TRBJ2-7	few	.	CASSFGTGDEQYF	TGTGCCAGCAGCTTTGGGACTGGAGACGAGCAGTACTTC
TRBV5-1	TRBJ1-1	once	.	CASSLSAFGNTEAFF	TGCGCCAGCAGCTTGAGTGCTTTCGGGAACACTGAAGCTTTCTTT
TRBV6-1	TRBJ1-1	few	.	CASSDFPLAFF	TGTGCCAGCAGTGACTTCCCCCTAGCTTTCTTT
TRBV13	TRBJ2-1	.	TRBD2	CASSRLYRLAGSYNEQFF	TGTGCCAGCAGCCGTCTCTACCGACTAGCGGGTTCCTACAATGAGCAGTTCTTC
TRBV29-1	TRBJ1-5	.	.	CSVGGGDQPQHF	TGCAGCGTTGGAGGAGGAGATCAGCCCCAGCATTTT
TRBV6-5	TRBJ2-1	.	TRBD2	CASSTSDASYNEQFF	TGTGCCAGCAGTACTAGCGATGCTTCCTACAATGAGCAGTTCTTC
TRBV30	TRBJ1-2	.	.	CAWSLGGGYTF	TGTGCCTGGAGCTTAGGAGGTGGCTACACCTTC
TRBV5-1	TRBJ2-3	once	TRBD1	CASSTGQGVMDTQYF	TGCGCCAGCAGCACGGGACAGGGAGTTATGGATACGCAGTATTTT
TRBV7-2	TRBJ2-1	.	TRBD2	CASSLFGTSGGAPGNEQFF	TGTGCCAGCAGCTTGTTCGGGACTAGCGGGGGGGCCCCTGGGAATGAGCAGTTCTTC
TRBV27	TRBJ2-7	.	TRBD2	CASSFRRTSGRASSYEQYF	TGTGCCAGCAGTTTCCGGAGGACTAGCGGGAGGGCTAGCTCCTACGAGCAGTACTTC
TRBV5-1	TRBJ2-5	.	TRBD1	CASSLGDRGYPQETQYF	TGCGCCAGCAGCTTGGGGGACAGGGGGTACCCACAAGAGACCCAGTACTTC
TRBV21-1	TRBJ1-1	.	.	CASSGGGWGTEAFF	TGTGCCAGCAGTGGGGGGGGTTGGGGCACTGAAGCTTTCTTT
TRBV30	TRBJ2-4	once	TRBD1	CAWKRGPGTGGKNIQYF	TGTGCCTGGAAAAGGGGCCCAGGGACAGGGGGTAAAAACATTCAGTACTTC
TRBV5-8	TRBJ1-5	.	TRBD1	CASSLRQGAMGNQPQHF	TGTGCCAGCAGCTTACGACAGGGGGCGATGGGCAATCAGCCCCAGCATTTT
TRBV27	TRBJ2-1	.	TRBD2	CASSSFLAGGPVYNEQFF	TGTGCCAGCAGCTCATTCTTAGCGGGAGGGCCGGTTTACAATGAGCAGTTCTTC
TRBV4-2	TRBJ2-6	.	TRBD2	CASKNPGTSGPSGANVLTF	TGTGCCAGCAAGAACCCCGGGACTAGCGGTCCCTCTGGGGCCAACGTCCTGACTTTC
TRBV19	TRBJ1-5	few	TRBD1	CASSPDRGGQPQHF	TGTGCCAGTTCACCGGACAGGGGAGGTCAGCCCCAGCATTTT
TRBV6-1	TRBJ2-1	.	TRBD2	CASSGLASTEQFF	TGTGCCAGCAGTGGACTAGCGTCGACTGAGCAGTTCTTC
TRBV9	TRBJ1-2	.	.	CASSVGGGDNYGYTF	TGTGCCAGCAGCGTAGGAGGGGGTGATAACTATGGCTACACCTTC
TRBV5-1	TRBJ1-2	.	.	CASSPDPGRESGYTF	TGCGCCAGCAGCCCAGATCCGGGGAGGGAGTCTGGCTACACCTTC
TRBV19	TRBJ2-1	.	TRBD1	CASSTRQGEQFF	TGTGCCAGTAGTACTCGACAGGGAGAGCAGTTCTTC
TRBV6-6	TRBJ2-1	.	TRBD2	CASSSGGGYNEQFF	TGTGCCAGCAGTAGCGGGGGGGGCTACAATGAGCAGTTCTTC
TRBV28	TRBJ1-2	.	TRBD1	CASRPGRTGTGYTF	TGTGCCAGCAGACCTGGGAGGACAGGGACTGGCTACACCTTC